This TCR beta chain was observed in a study of OX40 agonist ivuxolimab in advanced cancers. The wider study: Dose-escalation cases comprised hepatocellular carcinoma, melanoma, renal cell or head and neck cancer. Males comprised approximately 84% of the group, whose mean age was about 61 years (range 23 to 79).

Generated by immunoSEQ multiplex PCR, the TCRdb table keeps only in-frame clones and is missing some. The table records some 26,000 clones, around 79% of them present only once. CDR1 and CDR2 (germline): SEHNR, FQNEAQ (reference sequence). The CDR3 is 14 amino acids. Between the trimmed V and J ends, which lost 2 bases and 3 bases, there was a span of 8 bases. J is TRBJ2-1 and V is TRBV7-9; D gene uncertain. This clonotype originated in an adult with an advanced solid tumor such as melanoma, head and neck, liver or kidney cancer. The starting material was CD4+ or CD8+ T cells sorted from blood, obtained in a trial of the OX40 agonist ivuxolimab. This chain's CDR3 is CASSLISSYNEQFF. The CDR3 coding sequence is TGTGCCAGCAGCTTAATCTCCAGCTACAATGAGCAGTTCTTC.